This T cell receptor beta chain stems from a study of beta chain features in type 1 diabetes. Germline values: CDR1 SGHRS, CDR2 YFSETQ. Trimming removed 2 bases at V and 0 bases at J, with 8 bases between. The length of the CDR3 is 14 residues. Of the isolated RNA, all was reverse transcribed, and so the sequenced material was expressed TCRB transcripts. Clones were sequenced by immunoSEQ multiplex PCR, and TCRdb holds only the in-frame ones, with some missing. This table holds under 400,000 clones, around a fifth found once. A note on this clone: Different DNA sequences within this sample yield the same CDR3.

This chain joins TRBV5-1 and TRBJ1-1; TRBD1 is a possible D gene (5 bases). The TCR originated in a woman aged 18-29 years in good health. Sequencing was performed on naive CD4+ T cells from blood. The chain's CDR3 is CASSLGHLNTEAFF. In nucleotides, the CDR3 is TGCGCCAGCAGCTTAGGACACTTGAACACTGAAGCTTTCTTT.